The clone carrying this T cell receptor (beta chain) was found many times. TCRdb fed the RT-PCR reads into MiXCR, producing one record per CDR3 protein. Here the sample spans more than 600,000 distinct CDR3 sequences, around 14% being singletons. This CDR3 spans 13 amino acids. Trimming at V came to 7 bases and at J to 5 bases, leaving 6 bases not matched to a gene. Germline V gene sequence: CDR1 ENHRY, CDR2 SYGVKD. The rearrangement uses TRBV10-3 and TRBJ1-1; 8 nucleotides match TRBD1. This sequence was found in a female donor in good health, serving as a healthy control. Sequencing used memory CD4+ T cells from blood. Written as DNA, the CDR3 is TGTGCCATCACCCAGGGGGCAGGGACTGAAGCTTTCTTT. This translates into CAITQGAGTEAFF.